This T cell receptor (beta chain) was sequenced during a study of shared clonotypes between healthy human individuals. Overall study findings and caveats: Generally, estimated richness proved larger in naive subsets than it did in memory subsets. When naive CD4 clonotypes were compared across several donors, 4% to 5.5% were shared.

Trimming removed 4 bases from V and 0 bases from J, with 13 bases in between. The CDR3 is 15 amino acids. The germline V gene has CDR1 ENHRY and CDR2 SYGVKD. A deep-level run was used for the assay. Repertoires were generated with immunoSEQ multiplex PCR, while TCRdb's copy carries only in-frame clones and drops some. The sample yields more than 2 million clones, 90% to 95% seen once. Points on this clone: What it recognizes is unknown.

The sequence was collected from a man aged 18 to 30 in good health. The specimen was naive CD4+ T cells sorted from blood. The sample's subset: CD45RA+ positively selected. The V and J genes are TRBV10-3 and TRBJ2-7; D may match TRBD1 or TRBD2 (5 bases each). CDR3 residues: CAISGGTLSSYEQYF. Written as DNA, the CDR3 is TGTGCCATCAGTGGTGGGACGCTTAGCTCCTACGAGCAGTACTTC.